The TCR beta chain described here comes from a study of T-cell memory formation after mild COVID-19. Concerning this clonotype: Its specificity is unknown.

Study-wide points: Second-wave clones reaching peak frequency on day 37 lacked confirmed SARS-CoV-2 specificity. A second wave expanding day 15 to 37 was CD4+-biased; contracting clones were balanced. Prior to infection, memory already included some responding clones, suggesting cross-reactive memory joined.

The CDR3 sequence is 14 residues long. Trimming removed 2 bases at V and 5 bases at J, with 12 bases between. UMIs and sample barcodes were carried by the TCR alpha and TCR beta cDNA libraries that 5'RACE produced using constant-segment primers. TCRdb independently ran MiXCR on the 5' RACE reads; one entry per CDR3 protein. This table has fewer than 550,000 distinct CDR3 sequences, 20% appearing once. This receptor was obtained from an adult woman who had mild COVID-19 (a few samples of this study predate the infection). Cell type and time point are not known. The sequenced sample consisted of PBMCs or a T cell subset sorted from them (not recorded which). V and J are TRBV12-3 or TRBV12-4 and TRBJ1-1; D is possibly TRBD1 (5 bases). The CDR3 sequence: CASSLLRADTEAFF. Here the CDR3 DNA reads TGTGCCAGCAGTTTACTCAGGGCAGATACTGAAGCTTTCTTT.